The T cell receptor (beta chain) described here comes from a study of T cells in Graves' hyperthyroidism and ophthalmopathy. Using RNA transcripts as the source, TCR beta CDR3 regions were amplified. HTBI primers were the set used in a first-round RT-PCR of the TCR CDR3. Via MiXCR, TCRdb re-called the multiplex PCR reads, giving one row per CDR3 protein. The repertoire holds under 650,000 distinct CDR3 sequences, with around 15% as singletons. Graves' hyperthyroidism without ophthalmopathy progression within 18 months was termed stable. Uncontrolled infection, other autoimmune disease, pregnancy or lactation led to exclusion. CDR1 is MDHEN, CDR2 SYDVKM, per germline. The V gene end was trimmed by 6 bases and the J gene end by 7 bases; junction bases not matched to a gene: 5. The CDR3 runs 12 residues. This clonotype was counted many times.

Material for sequencing was blood. The TCR was taken from a woman aged 25-40 years with Graves' hyperthyroidism. The chain uses TRBV28 and TRBJ1-1, with 7 nucleotides matching TRBD1. The DNA for the CDR3 is TGTGCCAGCAGCCGGGACAGTCGTGAAGCTTTCTTT. Amino acid sequence: CASSRDSREAFF.